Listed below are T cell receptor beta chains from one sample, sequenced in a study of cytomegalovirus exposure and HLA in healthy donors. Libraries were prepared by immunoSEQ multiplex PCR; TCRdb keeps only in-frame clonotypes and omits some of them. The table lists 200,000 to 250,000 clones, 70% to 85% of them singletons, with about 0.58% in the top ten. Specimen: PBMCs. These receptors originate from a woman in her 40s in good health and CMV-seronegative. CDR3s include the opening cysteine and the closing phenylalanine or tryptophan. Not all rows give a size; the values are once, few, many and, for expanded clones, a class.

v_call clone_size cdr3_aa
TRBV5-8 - CASGWGGAWETQYF
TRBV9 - CASSRTDRGNTEAFF
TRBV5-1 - CASSLASGGNEQFF
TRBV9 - CASSPAGGRVGEYSPLHF
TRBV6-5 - CASRGLFGELFF
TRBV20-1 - CSARLINEQFF
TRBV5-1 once CASSLLGHPTDTQYF
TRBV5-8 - CASSLLVLGAATNEKLFF
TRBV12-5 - CASGLHRDRVEKLFF
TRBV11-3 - CASSFEAIPGETEAFF
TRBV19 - CASSTSPGGTEGYGYTF
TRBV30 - CAWSQGNTEAFF
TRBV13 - CASSPSGTGNTGELFF
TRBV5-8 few CASSPTYYEQYF
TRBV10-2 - CASSGTVSDTQYF
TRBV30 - CARPWRVPSTIYF
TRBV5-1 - CASSLVPGQGNTGELFF
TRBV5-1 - CASSSVPGQGGYEQYF
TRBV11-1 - CASSLDRSTDTQYF
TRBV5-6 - CASSLPGQSIPPEAFF
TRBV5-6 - CASSLQGVREQYF
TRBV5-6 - CASSRPTGLSNSPLHF
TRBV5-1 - CASRAQGATDTQYF
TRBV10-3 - CAISESRVETQYF
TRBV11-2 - CASSLDMGEWGRRPWEQFF
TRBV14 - CASGVGGDTQYF
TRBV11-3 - CASSSRQGIHF
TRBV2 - CASRYTGDEQYF